This TCR beta chain comes out of a study of Tregs in tolerant kidney transplant recipients. Across the whole study: Mixed chimerism was transient after nonmyeloablative marrow transplants from related graft donors.

CDR1 is MNHEY, CDR2 SVGEGT, per germline. The CDR3 totals 16 residues. Trimming cost V 4 bases and J 0 bases, with 13 bases left between them. Study results and caveats: Antigen-driven expansion was suggested because donor-specific Tregs expanded more than all Tregs in tolerant patients.

Measured with immunoSEQ multiplex PCR; TCRdb has only the in-frame clones, and not every one. Its clone listing holds tens of thousands of clones. Details on this clone: The antigen is undetermined. The CDR3 end lies 3 residues beyond the end of the read and is filled in from the germline J gene.

The sequence was obtained from a human donor who received a combined kidney and bone marrow transplant. The chain uses TRBV6-2 or TRBV6-3 and TRBJ2-1; D gene uncertain. Sequenced material: CD4+ T cells from blood, taken before the transplant. The DNA read from the CDR3 is TGTGCCAGCAGTTTCGATGCGTACAGCTCCTACAATGAG. Translation: CASSFDAYSSYNE. The full CDR3 reads CASSFDAYSSYNEQFF.